This paragraph reports one TCR beta chain. Its antigen remains unknown. This specimen belongs to a study of OX40 agonist ivuxolimab in advanced cancers. General observations from the study: Clonal expansion from baseline to week 6 occurred in both CD4+ and CD8+ T cells.

Systemic immunosuppression or autoimmune disease history was grounds to exclude patients. TCRdb keeps only in-frame clones here, not all; method: immunoSEQ multiplex PCR. The table includes 60,000 to 75,000 clones, roughly nine tenths detected once. The germline CDR1 and CDR2 sequences are LGHNA and YSLEER. J gave up 4 bases and V 6 bases, and 10 bases lay outside the gene matches. The CDR3 totals 15 residues. Sequencing was performed on CD4+ or CD8+ T cells sorted from blood, taken in a trial of the OX40 agonist ivuxolimab. The rearrangement joins TRBV4-3 to TRBJ2-7; TRBD2 aligns across 9 bases. This TCR was recovered from an adult with an advanced solid tumor such as melanoma, head and neck, liver or kidney cancer. DNA of the CDR3: TGCGCCAGCAGTCGGGGGGTAGCGGGAGTATACGAGCAGTACTTC. The encoded protein is CASSRGVAGVYEQYF.